Following are 11 T cell receptor beta chains from one sample sequenced in a study of T cell responses to AZD1222 COVID-19 vaccine. The table came from immunoSEQ multiplex PCR; TCRdb's copy has only in-frame clones and leaves some out. Found here are about 84,000 clones, nearly 90% of them singletons; the top ten hold roughly 1.6%. Sequencing used peripheral blood, obtained on day 0 of AZD1222 vaccination. Receptors were obtained from an adult in good health.

This rearrangement joins TRBV28 to TRBJ2-3; D not resolved. Germline V gene sequence: CDR1 MDHEN, CDR2 SYDVKM. V was clipped by 6 bases and J by 3 bases, with 10 bases between them. The CDR3 totals 13 residues. In DNA form, the CDR3 reads TGTGCCAGCAGCGAGGCTATAACAGATACGCAGTATTTT. Its translation: CASSEAITDTQYF.

This clone showed up just once. V and J are TRBV10-3 and TRBJ1-2; D ambiguous. Germline V gene sequence: CDR1 ENHRY, CDR2 SYGVKD. Trimming stripped 4 bases from V and 2 bases from J, with 14 bases between. This CDR3 has 15 residues. In DNA form, the CDR3 reads TGTGCCATCAGTGTACATGGGTCCCTGAACTATGGCTACACCTTC. Translating gives CAISVHGSLNYGYTF.

The CDR3 reads CASGGAASTNYGYTF. The CDR3 DNA is TGTGCCAGCGGAGGGGCAGCCTCTACTAACTATGGCTACACCTTC. This chain links TRBV5-6 with TRBJ1-2, with D possibly matching TRBD1 (5 bases). V was pared by 7 bases and J by 0 bases, with 16 bases between. This CDR3 has 15 residues. Germline V gene sequence: CDR1 SGHDT, CDR2 YYEEEE.

V is TRBV27 and J is TRBJ1-2; maybe TRBD1 (6 bases). Trimming stripped 2 bases from V and 1 base from J, with 11 bases between. This CDR3 region has 15 residues. Per the germline V gene, CDR1 is MNHEY and CDR2 is SMNVEV (reference sequence). The CDR3 region is CASSLEGGSNYGYTF. The CDR3, as DNA: TGTGCCAGCAGTTTAGAGGGGGGAAGTAACTATGGCTACACCTTC.

The chain has TRBV6-5 and TRBJ1-1; 8 bases are shared with TRBD1. V shed 7 bases, J shed 1 base, and the junction held 5 bases outside the gene matches. CDR3 length: 14 residues. The germline V gene encodes CDR1 MNHEY and CDR2 SVGAGI. Written as DNA, the CDR3 is TGTGCCAGCAAGGACAGGGTAACGAACACTGAAGCTTTCTTT. Its protein is CASKDRVTNTEAFF.

The CDR3 DNA is TGTGCCAGTAGTATAGAAGGGCTGGCGGTAGGGCCCCAGCATTTT. It specifies CASSIEGLAVGPQHF. The chain links TRBV19 to TRBJ1-5; D ambiguous. The germline gives CDR1 LNHDA, CDR2 SQIVND (reference sequence). The CDR3 runs to 15 residues. V shed 0 bases and J shed 9 bases, with 15 bases lying between them. The whole variable domain, remainder taken from reference TRBV19 and TRBJ1-5, is DGGITQSPKYLFRKEGQNVTLSCEQNLNHDAMYWYRQDPGQGLRLIYYSQIVNDFQKGDIAEGYSVSREKKESFPLTVTSAQKNPTAFYLCASSIEGLAVGPQHFGDGTRLSIL.

There are a few counts of this clone. The chain employs TRBV2 and TRBJ2-7, with a tentative D call TRBD2 (6 bases). Germline loops: CDR1 SNHLY, CDR2 FYNNEI. The ends were cut back, 6 bases at V and 4 bases at J, with 13 bases in the middle. The CDR3 is 13 residues long. CDR3 DNA: TGTGCCAGCAGGCGGGGCCGGACATACGAGCAGTACTTC. It is translated as CASRRGRTYEQYF.

CDR3 loop: CASSLSQNYGYTF. The CDR3 coding sequence is TGTGCCAGCAGTTTGAGCCAAAACTATGGCTACACCTTC. The V call is TRBV12-3 or TRBV12-4, the J call TRBJ1-2; no firm D call. The V end was cut by 3 bases, the J end by 2 bases, with 7 bases between. The length of the CDR3 is 13 residues.

J is TRBJ1-1 and V is TRBV18, with D possibly TRBD1 on 5 matching bases. CDR1 KGHSH and CDR2 LQKENI come from the germline V gene. The V and J ends lost 3 bases and 6 bases respectively, with 11 bases between them. This CDR3 is 13 amino acids long. The CDR3 nucleotides are TGTGCCAGCTCACCGCAGAGGGGCTCTGAAGCTTTCTTT. It yields the protein CASSPQRGSEAFF.

This clone was seen a few times. The V call is TRBV9, the J call TRBJ1-2; D uncertain. Trimming took 3 bases from V and 4 from J, leaving 10 bases between them. This CDR3 has 13 amino acids. The germline V gene has CDR1 SGDLS and CDR2 YYNGEE. The CDR3 nucleotides read TGTGCCAGCAGCGGCAAAGAGGGCTATGGCTACACCTTC. This sequence encodes CASSGKEGYGYTF.

The J gene is TRBJ2-5, the V gene TRBV7-3, with a possible D match to TRBD2 (7 bases). The V and J ends lost 5 bases and 5 bases respectively, with 21 bases between them. This CDR3 has 16 residues. The V gene's germline CDR1 is SGHTA and CDR2 FQGTGA. The CDR3 DNA sequence: TGTGCCAGCAGCGTTAAGGGGGGGAGTCGCCGGGAGACCCAGTACTTC. It is translated as CASSVKGGSRRETQYF.